Following are 28 T cell receptor beta chains from one sample sequenced in a study of shared clonotypes between healthy human individuals. TCRdb's table, derived via immunoSEQ multiplex PCR, lists solely in-frame clones and lacks some. The table has millions of clones, about 95% seen once; the top ten hold 1% to 1.3%. CD8 cells classed as naive were CD45RO-negative and positively selected for CCR7, excluding terminally differentiated effector memory CD45RA+ cells. Sequenced material: naive CD8+ T cells sorted from blood. Receptor source: a young man in good health.

The J gene is TRBJ2-7, the V gene TRBV2, with 10 bases lining up with TRBD2. CDR1 SNHLY and CDR2 FYNNEI come from the germline V gene. J lost 2 bases, V lost 6 bases, and 4 bases had no gene match. CDR3 length: 14 residues. CDR3 amino acids: CASSPSGGAYEQYF. As DNA, the CDR3 is TGTGCCAGCAGCCCGAGCGGGGGGGCCTACGAGCAGTACTTC.

The chain is built from TRBV11-2 and TRBJ2-7; no clear D. Germline V CDR1 and CDR2: SGHAT, FQNNGV. This CDR3 spans 16 amino acids. The V end was cut by 5 bases, the J end by 1 base, with 18 bases between. The CDR3 DNA reads TGTGCCAGCAGCCTCAAAGGTGGGCCCGGGTCCTACGAGCAGTACTTC. As protein: CASSLKGGPGSYEQYF.

This clone appeared once. V usage is TRBV13 and J usage is TRBJ2-7; D possibly matches TRBD1 or TRBD2 (5 bases each). The V end lost 5 bases, the J end lost 5 bases, and 16 bases lay between the germline ends. The germline gives CDR1 PRHDT, CDR2 FYEKMQ (reference sequence). This CDR3 comprises 14 residues. This CDR3 is CASSLRTTRDEQYF. Here the CDR3 DNA reads TGTGCCAGCAGCCTGAGGACAACGAGGGACGAGCAGTACTTC.

This rearrangement joins TRBV7-2 to TRBJ2-5; perhaps TRBD2 as D (6 bases). The V end was cut by 4 bases, the J end by 0 bases, with 21 bases between. Germline assignment: CDR1 SGHTA and CDR2 FQGNSA. This CDR3 is 18 amino acids long. Here the CDR3 reads CASSSPDPRDFYQETQYF. The CDR3 DNA reads TGTGCCAGCAGCTCCCCCGACCCCCGGGACTTCTACCAAGAGACCCAGTACTTC.

This chain joins TRBV27 and TRBJ2-1; 11 positions agree with TRBD2. The V and J ends lost 7 bases and 6 bases, in that order; junction bases with no gene match: 8. Germline assignment: CDR1 MNHEY and CDR2 SMNVEV (reference sequence). The CDR3 sequence is 15 residues long. For the CDR3, the DNA is TGTGCCAGCACACCCGGGACTAGCGGCTTCAATGAGCAGTTCTTC. Its protein product is CASTPGTSGFNEQFF.

Concerning this clone: The sample has other DNA sequences that encode this CDR3 too. The rearrangement joins TRBV7-2 to TRBJ2-7; 11 bases are a match to TRBD2. The CDR3 spans 15 residues. V dropped 3 bases and J dropped 2; count of bases not matched to a gene: 3. Germline loops: CDR1 SGHTA, CDR2 FQGNSA. For the CDR3, the DNA is TGTGCCAGCAGCTTCGGGACTAGCGGAACCTACGAGCAGTACTTC. It is translated as CASSFGTSGTYEQYF.

This chain uses TRBV5-4 with TRBJ1-6; 7 bases fit TRBD1. The germline V gene has CDR1 SGHNT and CDR2 YYREEE (reference sequence). J was trimmed by 8 bases and V by 5 bases; bases with no gene match: 19. CDR3 length equals 18 residues. CDR3 coding DNA: TGTGCCAGCAGGCCCTGGGCAGGGACAGAATTTGGGGATTCACCCCTCCACTTT. Protein sequence: CASRPWAGTEFGDSPLHF.

This clone was detected only once. The chain joins TRBV4-3 to TRBJ2-4; 7 bases line up with TRBD2. The CDR3 totals 17 residues. Germline V CDR1 and CDR2: LGHNA, YSLEER. V lost 2 bases, J lost 5 bases, and 12 bases stayed unmatched. CDR3 region: CASSQLAAGEGQNIQYF. The CDR3 region has the DNA TGCGCCAGCAGCCAACTGGCGGCGGGAGAGGGACAAAACATTCAGTACTTC.

This rearrangement joins TRBV27 to TRBJ2-1, with D unclear. Germline V lookup: CDR1 MNHEY, CDR2 SMNVEV (reference sequence). The CDR3 covers 15 residues. Trimming removed 2 bases from V and 6 bases from J, with 14 bases in between. The CDR3 coding sequence is TGTGCCAGCAGTTTACCCTCCAGACTCCGCAATGAGCAGTTCTTC. Its protein is CASSLPSRLRNEQFF.

V usage is TRBV11-2 and J usage is TRBJ2-7, with D tentatively TRBD2 (6 bases). There are 15 residues in the CDR3. Trimming took 1 base from V and 0 from J, leaving 10 bases between them. The germline V gene encodes CDR1 SGHAT and CDR2 FQNNGV. The CDR3 coding sequence is TGTGCCAGCAGCTTAGCGGCGGGACTCTCCTACGAGCAGTACTTC. It translates to CASSLAAGLSYEQYF.

The gene calls are TRBV6-1 and TRBJ1-2, with TRBD1 as a possible D gene (5 bases). CDR1 and CDR2 (germline): MNHNS, SASEGT. There are 13 residues in the CDR3. Trimming cost V 7 bases and J 8 bases, with 17 bases left between them. The CDR3 region is CASTHWGGKGYTF. The CDR3 DNA is TGTGCCAGCACCCACTGGGGGGGGAAAGGCTACACCTTC.

The genes are TRBV4-1 and TRBJ2-7; D is ambiguous. The CDR3 totals 14 residues. Trimming took off 2 bases at V and 2 bases at J, with 10 bases between the two ends. From germline, CDR1 is MGHRA and CDR2 YSYEKL. DNA for the CDR3: TGCGCCAGCAGCCAAAAACAGCACACCTACGAGCAGTACTTC. It yields the protein CASSQKQHTYEQYF.

The chain is built from TRBV28 and TRBJ2-7, with TRBD1 matching over 9 bases. With 2 bases clipped from V and 2 bases from J, the junction kept 10 bases outside the gene matches. Germline V gives CDR1 MDHEN, CDR2 SYDVKM. This CDR3 is 17 amino acids long. In DNA form, the CDR3 reads TGTGCCAGCAGTTTAACGTCGGTCGGGACAGGGCCCTACGAGCAGTACTTC. It translates to CASSLTSVGTGPYEQYF. Together with reference TRBV28 and TRBJ2-7, the CDR3 gives the full variable domain: DVKVTQSSRYLVKRTGEKVFLECVQDMDHENMFWYRQDPGLGLRLIYFSYDVKMKEKGDIPEGYSVSREKKERFSLILESASTNQTSMYLCASSLTSVGTGPYEQYFGPGTRLTVT.

This chain's CDR3 is CASSLDRGGRETQYF. CDR3 bases: TGTGCCAGCAGCTTAGACCGGGGGGGTAGGGAGACCCAGTACTTC. The V call is TRBV7-8, the J call TRBJ2-5, with TRBD2 matching 8 bases. V lost 1 base to trimming and J lost 5 bases; unmatched junction nucleotides: 6. The CDR3 covers 15 residues. Germline loops: CDR1 SGHVS, CDR2 FQNEAQ.

The gene calls are TRBV11-2 and TRBJ1-6, with D uncertain. The germline CDR1 and CDR2 sequences are SGHAT and FQNNGV. V dropped 4 bases and J dropped 0 bases, with 10 bases sitting between them. The CDR3 loop spans 16 amino acids. CDR3 DNA sequence: TGTGCCAGCAGCTCGGGAGGCATCTCCTATAATTCACCCCTCCACTTT. Amino acid sequence: CASSSGGISYNSPLHF.

In its sample, this clone was seen once. Other DNA sequences in the same sample also yield this CDR3. This sequence joins TRBV27 and TRBJ2-7; TRBD2 aligns across 9 bases. In germline, CDR1 is MNHEY, CDR2 SMNVEV (reference sequence). The V gene end was trimmed by 3 bases and the J gene end by 4 bases; junction bases not matched to a gene: 1. The CDR3 runs 13 residues. In nucleotides, the CDR3 is TGTGCCAGCAGTTTGGCGGGGGGGTACGAGCAGTACTTC. Translating gives CASSLAGGYEQYF.

The J gene is TRBJ2-4, the V gene TRBV5-6; D is unclear. The V and J ends lost 4 bases and 1 base respectively, with 9 bases between them. Germline V gene sequence: CDR1 SGHDT, CDR2 YYEEEE. The CDR3 consists of 14 residues. DNA for the CDR3: TGTGCCAGCAGCCCCGGAATGGCCAAAAACATTCAGTACTTC. Translation gives CASSPGMAKNIQYF.

This clone was counted a single time. The chain links TRBV4-2 to TRBJ1-2, with D hard to call. There are 16 residues in the CDR3. CDR1 and CDR2 from the germline V gene are LGHNA and YNFKEQ. The V end lost 0 bases, the J end lost 3 bases, and 14 bases lay between the germline ends. The CDR3 here is CASSQDRGFPDYGYTF. DNA of the CDR3: TGTGCCAGCAGCCAAGATCGGGGATTTCCTGACTATGGCTACACCTTC.

J is TRBJ1-6 and V is TRBV19, with 11 bases identical to TRBD1. In germline, CDR1 is LNHDA, CDR2 SQIVND (reference sequence). With 8 bases clipped from V and 7 bases from J, the junction kept 7 bases outside the gene matches. The CDR3 contains 15 residues. The DNA of the CDR3 is TGTGCCAGTTCCCCCCGGGACAGGGGGAATTCACCCCTCCACTTT. It codes for CASSPRDRGNSPLHF.

This clone came up once. J is TRBJ1-2 and V is TRBV18; no reliable D call. Germline V gene lookup returns CDR1 KGHSH and CDR2 LQKENI. The CDR3 spans 16 residues. Between the trimmed V and J ends, which lost 6 bases and 1 base, there was a span of 18 bases. The chain's CDR3 is CASSPAGETDNYGYTF. CDR3 nucleotides: TGTGCCAGCTCTCCGGCTGGCGAAACCGATAACTATGGCTACACCTTC.

This clone was seen only once. V gene TRBV5-5 combines with J gene TRBJ2-7, with D uncertain. Germline V gene data show CDR1 as SGHKS and CDR2 as YYEKEE (reference sequence). The length of the CDR3 is 17 residues. V was pared by 1 base and J by 4 bases, with 21 bases between. The CDR3 nucleotides are TGTGCCAGCAGCTTGATTGTCACTCGCCTCGCACGTTACGAGCAGTACTTC. Protein sequence: CASSLIVTRLARYEQYF.

Of note for this clone: This sample includes further DNA sequences coding for the same CDR3. J is TRBJ2-7 and V is TRBV5-4; D remains ambiguous. Per germline, CDR1 SGHNT and CDR2 YYREEE (reference sequence). This CDR3 comprises 13 residues. The ends were cut back, 1 base at V and 1 base at J, with 6 bases in the middle. CDR3 protein: CASSLLGSYEQYF. CDR3 DNA sequence: TGTGCCAGCAGCTTGTTGGGTTCCTACGAGCAGTACTTC.

Comments on this clone: The sample carries other DNA sequences with the same CDR3. The chain carries TRBV5-4 and TRBJ2-6; 7 bases agree with TRBD1. This CDR3 has 15 residues. Germline CDR1 is SGHNT and CDR2 is YYREEE (reference sequence). After removal of 2 bases from V and 1 base from J, the junction contained 0 bases not matched to a gene. The CDR3 reads CASSLQGSGANVLTF. The DNA for the CDR3 is TGTGCCAGCAGCTTACAGGGGTCTGGGGCCAACGTCCTGACTTTC.

The chain links TRBV4-1 to TRBJ2-1, with 10 nucleotides matching TRBD2. Trimming took 4 bases from V and 8 from J; bases not matched to a gene: 11. The CDR3 totals 16 residues. CDR1 and CDR2 from the germline V gene are MGHRA and YSYEKL. In DNA form, the CDR3 reads TGCGCCAGCAGCCCAACAGCGGGAGGGCCTTCTTATGAGCAGTTCTTC. This gives the protein CASSPTAGGPSYEQFF.

The V call is TRBV7-6, the J call TRBJ2-7, with D tentatively TRBD2 (6 bases). The CDR3 runs 14 residues. The germline V gene encodes CDR1 SGHVS and CDR2 FNYEAQ. V was pared by 1 base and J by 3 bases, with 10 bases between. CDR3 region: CASSLEVSGYEQYF. CDR3 coding DNA: TGTGCCAGCAGCTTAGAGGTTAGCGGCTACGAGCAGTACTTC.

J is TRBJ1-4 and V is TRBV7-9; TRBD1 might be the D (5 bases). The CDR3 is 14 residues long. Germline loops: CDR1 SEHNR, CDR2 FQNEAQ (reference sequence). V shed 1 base and J shed 7 bases, with 10 bases lying between them. This chain's CDR3 is CASSLGWGPEKLFF. In DNA, the CDR3 is TGTGCCAGCAGCTTAGGGTGGGGCCCTGAAAAACTGTTTTTT.

This clone was counted a single time. The chain links TRBV7-3 to TRBJ2-1; 8 nucleotides line up with TRBD2. The J segment lost 6 bases and the V segment lost 4 bases, leaving 8 bases of the junction unmatched. The germline V gene encodes CDR1 SGHTA and CDR2 FQGTGA. The CDR3 covers 15 residues. The CDR3 loop is CASSSTGGSFNEQFF. In DNA, the CDR3 is TGTGCCAGCAGCTCCACGGGGGGGAGTTTCAATGAGCAGTTCTTC.

The chain couples TRBV27 to TRBJ2-3, with D hard to call. This CDR3 spans 13 amino acids. Trimming pared 2 bases from V and 2 bases from J, leaving 5 bases between. Germline V gene sequence: CDR1 MNHEY, CDR2 SMNVEV (reference sequence). CDR3 protein: CASSLEVTDTQYF. CDR3 bases: TGTGCCAGCAGTTTAGAGGTCACAGATACGCAGTATTTT.